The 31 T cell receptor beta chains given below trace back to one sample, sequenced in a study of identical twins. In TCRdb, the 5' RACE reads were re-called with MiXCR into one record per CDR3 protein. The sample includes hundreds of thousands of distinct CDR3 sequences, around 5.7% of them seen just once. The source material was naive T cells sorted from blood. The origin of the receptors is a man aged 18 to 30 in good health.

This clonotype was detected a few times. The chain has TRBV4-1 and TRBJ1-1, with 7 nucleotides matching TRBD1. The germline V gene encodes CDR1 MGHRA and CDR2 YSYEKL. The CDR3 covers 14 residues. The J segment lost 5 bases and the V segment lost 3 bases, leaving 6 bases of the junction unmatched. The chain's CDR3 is CASSHSRDRTEAFF. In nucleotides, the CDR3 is TGCGCCAGCAGCCACAGCCGGGACAGAACTGAAGCTTTCTTT.

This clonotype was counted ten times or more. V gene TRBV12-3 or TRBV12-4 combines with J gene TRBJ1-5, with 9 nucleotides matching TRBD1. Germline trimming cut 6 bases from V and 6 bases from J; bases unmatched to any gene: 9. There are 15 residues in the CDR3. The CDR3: CASSRTGVGGQPQHF. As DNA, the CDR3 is TGTGCCAGCAGCCGGACAGGGGTTGGGGGTCAGCCCCAGCATTTT.

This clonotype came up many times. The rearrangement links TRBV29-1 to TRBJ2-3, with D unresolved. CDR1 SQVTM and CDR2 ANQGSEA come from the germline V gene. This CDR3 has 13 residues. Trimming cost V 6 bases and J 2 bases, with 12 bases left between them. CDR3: CSVSDGYTDTQYF. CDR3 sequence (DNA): TGCAGCGTGTCGGACGGCTACACAGATACGCAGTATTTT.

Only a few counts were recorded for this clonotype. The CDR3 sequence is CSASRDSRETQYF. CDR3 nucleotides: TGCAGTGCTTCAAGGGACAGCAGGGAGACCCAGTACTTC. The chain combines TRBV20-1 with TRBJ2-5, with TRBD1 matching over 7 bases. V gave up 5 bases and J gave up 5 bases; unmatched junction bases: 8. The CDR3 consists of 13 residues. CDR1 and CDR2 (germline): DFQATT, SNEGSKA (reference sequence).

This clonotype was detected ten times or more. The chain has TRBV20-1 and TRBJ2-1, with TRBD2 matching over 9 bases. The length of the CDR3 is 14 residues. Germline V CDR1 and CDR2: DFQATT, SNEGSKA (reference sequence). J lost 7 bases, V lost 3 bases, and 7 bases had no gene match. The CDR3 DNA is TGCAGTGCTAGTAGCGGGAGCCGAAGGAATGAGCAGTTCTTC. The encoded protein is CSASSGSRRNEQFF.

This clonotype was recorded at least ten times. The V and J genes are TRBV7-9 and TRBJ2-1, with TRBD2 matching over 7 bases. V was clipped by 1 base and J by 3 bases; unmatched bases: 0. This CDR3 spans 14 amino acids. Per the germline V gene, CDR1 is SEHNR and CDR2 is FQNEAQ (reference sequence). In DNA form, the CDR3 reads TGTGCCAGCAGCTTAGGCGGGGGCTACAATGAGCAGTTCTTC. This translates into CASSLGGGYNEQFF.

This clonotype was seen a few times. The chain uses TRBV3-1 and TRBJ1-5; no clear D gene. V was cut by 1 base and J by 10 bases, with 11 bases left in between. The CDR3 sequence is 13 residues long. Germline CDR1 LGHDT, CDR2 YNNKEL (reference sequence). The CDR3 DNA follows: TGTGCCAGCAGCCAAGGTCGTGCCGGACCCCAGCATTTT. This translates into CASSQGRAGPQHF. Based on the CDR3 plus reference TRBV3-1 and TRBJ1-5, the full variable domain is DTAVSQTPKYLVTQMGNDKSIKCEQNLGHDTMYWYKQDSKKFLKIMFSYNNKELIINETVPNRFSPKSPDKAHLNLHINSLELGDSAVYFCASSQGRAGPQHFGDGTRLSIL.

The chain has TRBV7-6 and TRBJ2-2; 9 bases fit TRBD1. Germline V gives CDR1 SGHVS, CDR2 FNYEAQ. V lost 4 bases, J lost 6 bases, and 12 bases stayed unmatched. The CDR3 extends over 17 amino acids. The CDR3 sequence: CASSSPTGQGSAGELFF. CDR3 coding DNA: TGTGCCAGCAGCTCTCCTACGGGACAGGGTTCCGCCGGGGAGCTGTTTTTT.

CDR3: CASSFDRGQTGELFF. CDR3 in DNA: TGTGCCAGCAGCTTCGACAGGGGGCAGACCGGGGAGCTGTTTTTT. This chain joins TRBV7-9 and TRBJ2-2; TRBD1 matches at 10 bases. From germline, CDR1 is SEHNR and CDR2 FQNEAQ (reference sequence). V shed 3 bases, J shed 5 bases, and the junction held 3 bases outside the gene matches. CDR3 size: 15 residues.

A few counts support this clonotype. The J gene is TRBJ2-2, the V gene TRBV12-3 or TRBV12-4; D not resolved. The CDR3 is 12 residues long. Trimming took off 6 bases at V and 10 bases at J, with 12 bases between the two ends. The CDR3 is CASRTRVQELFF. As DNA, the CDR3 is TGTGCCAGCAGAACCCGGGTTCAGGAGCTGTTTTTT.

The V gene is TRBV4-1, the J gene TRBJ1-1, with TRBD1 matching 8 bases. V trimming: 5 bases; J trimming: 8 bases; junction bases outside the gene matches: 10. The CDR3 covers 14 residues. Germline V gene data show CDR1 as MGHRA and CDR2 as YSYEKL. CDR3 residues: CASSNPPRGREAFF. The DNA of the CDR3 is TGCGCCAGCAGCAACCCCCCCAGGGGGCGGGAAGCTTTCTTT.

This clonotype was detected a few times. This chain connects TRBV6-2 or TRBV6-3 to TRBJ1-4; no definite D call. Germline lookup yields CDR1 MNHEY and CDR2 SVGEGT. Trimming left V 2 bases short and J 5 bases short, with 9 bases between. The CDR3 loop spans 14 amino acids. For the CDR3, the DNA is TGTGCCAGCAGTTACCCGCCCCCAAATGAAAAACTGTTTTTT. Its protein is CASSYPPPNEKLFF.

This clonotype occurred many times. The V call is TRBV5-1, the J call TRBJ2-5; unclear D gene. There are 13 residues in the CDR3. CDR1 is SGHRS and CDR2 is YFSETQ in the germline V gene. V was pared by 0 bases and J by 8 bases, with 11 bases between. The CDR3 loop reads CASSLDASGTQYF. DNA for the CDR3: TGCGCCAGCAGCTTGGACGCTTCGGGTACCCAGTACTTC.

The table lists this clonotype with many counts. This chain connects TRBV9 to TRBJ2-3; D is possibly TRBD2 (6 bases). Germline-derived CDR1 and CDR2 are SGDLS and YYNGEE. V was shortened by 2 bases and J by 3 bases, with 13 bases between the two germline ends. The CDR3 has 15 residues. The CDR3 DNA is TGTGCCAGCAGCGTCACCCCGGGAGAGACAGATACGCAGTATTTT. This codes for CASSVTPGETDTQYF.

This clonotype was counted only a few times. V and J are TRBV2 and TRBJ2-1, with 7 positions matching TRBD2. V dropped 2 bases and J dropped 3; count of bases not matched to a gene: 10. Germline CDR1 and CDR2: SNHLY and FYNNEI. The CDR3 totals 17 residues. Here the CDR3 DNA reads TGTGCCAGCAGTGAAATGAGCGGCGGGAGCGTCTACAATGAGCAGTTCTTC. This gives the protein CASSEMSGGSVYNEQFF.

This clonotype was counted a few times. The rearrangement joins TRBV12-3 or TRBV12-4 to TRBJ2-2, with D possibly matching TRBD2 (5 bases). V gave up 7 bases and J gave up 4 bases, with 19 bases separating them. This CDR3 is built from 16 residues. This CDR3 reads CASNSGKALLTGELFF. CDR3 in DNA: TGTGCCAGCAATTCGGGGAAGGCTTTGCTCACCGGGGAGCTGTTTTTT.

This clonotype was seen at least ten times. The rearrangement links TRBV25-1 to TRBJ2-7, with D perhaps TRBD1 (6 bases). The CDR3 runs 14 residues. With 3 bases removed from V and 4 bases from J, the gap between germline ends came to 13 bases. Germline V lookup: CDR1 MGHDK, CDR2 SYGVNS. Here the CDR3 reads CASSDHGTYYEQYF. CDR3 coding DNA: TGTGCCAGCAGTGATCACGGGACATATTACGAGCAGTACTTC.

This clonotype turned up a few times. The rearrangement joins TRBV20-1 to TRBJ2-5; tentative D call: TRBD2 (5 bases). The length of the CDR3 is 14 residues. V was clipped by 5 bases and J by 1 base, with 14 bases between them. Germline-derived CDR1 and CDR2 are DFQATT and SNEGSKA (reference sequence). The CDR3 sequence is CSAQYPGLQETQYF. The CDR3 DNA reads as TGCAGTGCTCAGTACCCAGGACTCCAAGAGACCCAGTACTTC.

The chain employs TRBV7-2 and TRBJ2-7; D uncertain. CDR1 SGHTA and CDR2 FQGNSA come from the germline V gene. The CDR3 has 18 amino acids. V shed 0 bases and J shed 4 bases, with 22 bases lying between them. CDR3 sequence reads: CASSLAVASGQILYEQYF. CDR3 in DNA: TGTGCCAGCAGCTTAGCGGTAGCAAGTGGCCAGATTTTATACGAGCAGTACTTC.

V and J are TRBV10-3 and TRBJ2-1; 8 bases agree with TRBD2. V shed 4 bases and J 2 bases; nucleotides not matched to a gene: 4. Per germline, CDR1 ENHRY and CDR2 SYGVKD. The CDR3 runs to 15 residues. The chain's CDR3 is CAISGGAGAYNEQFF. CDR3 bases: TGTGCCATCAGTGGTGGAGCGGGAGCCTACAATGAGCAGTTCTTC.

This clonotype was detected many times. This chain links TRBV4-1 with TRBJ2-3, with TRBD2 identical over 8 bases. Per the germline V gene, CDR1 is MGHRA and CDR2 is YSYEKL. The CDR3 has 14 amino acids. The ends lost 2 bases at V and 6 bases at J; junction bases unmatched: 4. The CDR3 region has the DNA TGCGCCAGCAGCCAACCCGGGACTAGTGATACGCAGTATTTT. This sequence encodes CASSQPGTSDTQYF.

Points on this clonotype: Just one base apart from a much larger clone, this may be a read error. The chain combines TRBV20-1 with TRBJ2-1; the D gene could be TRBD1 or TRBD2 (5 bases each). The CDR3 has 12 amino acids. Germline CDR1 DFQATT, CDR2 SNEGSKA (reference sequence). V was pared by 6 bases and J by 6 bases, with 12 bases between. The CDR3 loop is CSAGRPSNEQFF. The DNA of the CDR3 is TGCAGTGCGGGACGACCTAGCAATGAGCAGTTCTTC.

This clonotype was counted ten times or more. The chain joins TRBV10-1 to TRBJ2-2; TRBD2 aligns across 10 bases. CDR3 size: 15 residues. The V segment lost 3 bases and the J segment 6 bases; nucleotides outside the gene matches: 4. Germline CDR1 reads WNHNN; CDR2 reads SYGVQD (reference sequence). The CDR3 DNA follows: TGCGCCAGCAGTGACACCGGGACTAGCGCCGGGGAGCTGTTTTTT. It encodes CASSDTGTSAGELFF.

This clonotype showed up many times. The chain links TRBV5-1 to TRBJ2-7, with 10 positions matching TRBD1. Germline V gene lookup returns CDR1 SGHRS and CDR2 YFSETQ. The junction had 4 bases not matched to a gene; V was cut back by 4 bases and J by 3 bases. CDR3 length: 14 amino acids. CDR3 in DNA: TGCGCCAGCAGCCCAGGACAGGGGGACTACGAGCAGTACGTC. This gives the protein CASSPGQGDYEQYV.

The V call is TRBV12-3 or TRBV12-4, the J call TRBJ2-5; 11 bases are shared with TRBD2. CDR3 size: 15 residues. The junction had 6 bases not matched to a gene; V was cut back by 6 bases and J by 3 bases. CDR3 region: CASSFGTSGEETQYF. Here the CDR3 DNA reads TGTGCCAGCAGCTTCGGGACTAGCGGAGAAGAGACCCAGTACTTC.

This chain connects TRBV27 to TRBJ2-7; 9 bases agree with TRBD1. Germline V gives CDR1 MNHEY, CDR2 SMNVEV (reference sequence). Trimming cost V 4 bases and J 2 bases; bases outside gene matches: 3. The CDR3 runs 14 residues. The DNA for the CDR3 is TGTGCCAGCAGTTATCGACAGGGGGCCTACGAGCAGTACTTC. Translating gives CASSYRQGAYEQYF.

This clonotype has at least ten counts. Written as DNA, the CDR3 is TGCGCCAGCAGCCCGGACAGCCCTCGGGAGACCCAGTACTTC. This translates into CASSPDSPRETQYF. This rearrangement joins TRBV5-1 to TRBJ2-5; a possible D gene is TRBD1 (6 bases). The V end lost 4 bases, the J end lost 5 bases, and 15 bases lay between the germline ends. The CDR3 is 14 amino acids. Germline V gene lookup returns CDR1 SGHRS and CDR2 YFSETQ.

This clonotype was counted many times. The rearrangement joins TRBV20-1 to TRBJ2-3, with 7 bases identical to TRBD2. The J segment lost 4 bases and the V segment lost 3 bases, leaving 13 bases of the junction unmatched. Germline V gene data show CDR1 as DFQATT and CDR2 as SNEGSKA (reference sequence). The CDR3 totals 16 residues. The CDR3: CSASSRAGTTADTQYF. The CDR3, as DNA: TGCAGTGCTAGTTCCAGGGCCGGGACTACCGCAGATACGCAGTATTTT.

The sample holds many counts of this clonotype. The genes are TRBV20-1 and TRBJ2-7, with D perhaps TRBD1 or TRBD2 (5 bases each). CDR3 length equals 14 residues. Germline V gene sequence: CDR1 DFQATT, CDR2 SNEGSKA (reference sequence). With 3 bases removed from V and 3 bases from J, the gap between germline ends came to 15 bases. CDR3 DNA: TGCAGTGCTAGTCCCGGGGCTCCCTTCTACGAGCAGTACTTC. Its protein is CSASPGAPFYEQYF.

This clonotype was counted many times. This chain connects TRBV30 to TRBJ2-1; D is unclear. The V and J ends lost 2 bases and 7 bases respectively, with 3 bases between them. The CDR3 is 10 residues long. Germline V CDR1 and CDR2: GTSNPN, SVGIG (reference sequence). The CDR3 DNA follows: TGTGCCTGGAGTAGGAATGAGCAGTTCTTC. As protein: CAWSRNEQFF.

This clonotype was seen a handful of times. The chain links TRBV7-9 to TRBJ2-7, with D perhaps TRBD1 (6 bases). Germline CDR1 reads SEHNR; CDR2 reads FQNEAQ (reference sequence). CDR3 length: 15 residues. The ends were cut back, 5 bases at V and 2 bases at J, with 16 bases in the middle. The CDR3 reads CASSPGTSYTYEQYV. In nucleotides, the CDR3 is TGTGCCAGCAGCCCTGGGACATCATACACCTACGAGCAGTACGTC.